This entry lists 2 T cell receptor beta chains sequenced from one sample in a study of CD8+ T cells in alopecia areata. Extraction of RNA preceded its reverse transcription into cDNA, which served as the sequencing template. Sequenced by immunoSEQ multiplex PCR; TCRdb stores in-frame clones only, minus some. This sample has 200,000 to 250,000 clones, with less than 75% found just once. Indicated treatment: oral pan-JAK inhibitor, 5-10 mg twice daily. Sequenced here: CD4+ T cells sorted from blood, sampled at week 4, from a patient treated with tofacitinib. The receptors stem from a human donor with alopecia areata.

This sequence joins TRBV7-9 and TRBJ1-1, with 8 nucleotides matching TRBD1. The CDR3 loop spans 15 amino acids. The germline V gene has CDR1 SEHNR and CDR2 FQNEAQ (reference sequence). V trimming: 6 bases; J trimming: 3 bases; junction bases outside the gene matches: 9. The CDR3 loop reads CASRSDRGSHTEAFF. CDR3 nucleotide sequence: TGTGCCAGCAGGTCTGACAGGGGTTCTCACACTGAAGCTTTCTTT.

The CDR3 coding sequence is TGTGCCAGCAGACCGACTAGCGGTAGCACAGATACGCAGTATTTT. Its translation: CASRPTSGSTDTQYF. The rearrangement uses TRBV2 and TRBJ2-3; TRBD2 agrees at 9 bases. This CDR3 contains 15 residues. V shed 6 bases, J shed 0 bases, and the junction held 4 bases outside the gene matches. Germline-derived CDR1 and CDR2 are SNHLY and FYNNEI.